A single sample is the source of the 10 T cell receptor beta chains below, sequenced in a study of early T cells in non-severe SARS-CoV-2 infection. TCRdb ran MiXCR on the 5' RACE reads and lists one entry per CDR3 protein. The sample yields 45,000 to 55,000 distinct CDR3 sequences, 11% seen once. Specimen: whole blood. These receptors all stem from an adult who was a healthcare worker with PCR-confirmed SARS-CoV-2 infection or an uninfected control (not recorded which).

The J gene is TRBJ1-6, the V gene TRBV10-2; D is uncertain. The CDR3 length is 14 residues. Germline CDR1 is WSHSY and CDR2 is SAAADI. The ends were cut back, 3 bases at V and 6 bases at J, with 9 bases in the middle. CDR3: CASSDKPFNSPLHF. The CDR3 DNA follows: TGCGCCAGCAGTGATAAACCGTTTAATTCACCCCTCCACTTT.

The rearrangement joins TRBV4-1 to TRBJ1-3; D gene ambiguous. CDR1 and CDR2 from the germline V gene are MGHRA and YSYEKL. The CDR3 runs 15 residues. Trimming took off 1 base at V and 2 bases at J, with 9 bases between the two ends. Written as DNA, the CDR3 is TGCGCCAGCAGCCAAGGAGAAAACGCTGGAAACACCATATATTTT. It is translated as CASSQGENAGNTIYF.

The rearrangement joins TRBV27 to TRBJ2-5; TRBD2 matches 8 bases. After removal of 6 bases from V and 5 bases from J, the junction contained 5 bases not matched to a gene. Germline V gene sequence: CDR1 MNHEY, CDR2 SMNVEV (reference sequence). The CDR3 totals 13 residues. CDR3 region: CASSAGGPETQYF. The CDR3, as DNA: TGTGCCAGCAGCGCGGGAGGCCCGGAGACCCAGTACTTC.

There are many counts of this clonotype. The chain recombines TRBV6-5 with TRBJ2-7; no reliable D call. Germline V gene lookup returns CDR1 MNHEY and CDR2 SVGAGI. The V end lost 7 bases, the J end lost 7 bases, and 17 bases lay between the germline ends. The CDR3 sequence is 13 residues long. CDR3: CASIRDTSGEQYF. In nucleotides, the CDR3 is TGTGCCAGCATTAGGGATACCTCTGGGGAGCAGTACTTC.

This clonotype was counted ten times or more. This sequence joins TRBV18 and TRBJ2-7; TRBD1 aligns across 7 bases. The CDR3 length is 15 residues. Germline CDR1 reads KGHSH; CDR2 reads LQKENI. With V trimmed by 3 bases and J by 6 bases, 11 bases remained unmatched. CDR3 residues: CASSPISQGQSEQYF. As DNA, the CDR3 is TGTGCCAGCTCACCTATTTCACAGGGGCAGAGCGAGCAGTACTTC.

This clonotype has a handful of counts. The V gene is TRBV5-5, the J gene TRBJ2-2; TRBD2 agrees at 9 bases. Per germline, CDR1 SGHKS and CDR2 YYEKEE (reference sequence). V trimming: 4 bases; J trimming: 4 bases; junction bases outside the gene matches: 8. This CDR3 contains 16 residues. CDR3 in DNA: TGTGCCAGCAGCCTCCTACTAGCGGGCGGCACCGGGGAGCTGTTTTTT. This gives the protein CASSLLLAGGTGELFF.

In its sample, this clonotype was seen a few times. The CDR3 spells CASSPGTFGGTQYF. The CDR3 nucleotides are TGTGCCAGCAGCCCGGGGACCTTCGGAGGGACCCAGTACTTC. The rearrangement uses TRBV7-8 and TRBJ2-5; D possibly matches TRBD1 or TRBD2 (5 bases each). Germline assignment: CDR1 SGHVS and CDR2 FQNEAQ. The CDR3 consists of 14 residues. The V end lost 5 bases, the J end lost 7 bases, and 17 bases lay between the germline ends.

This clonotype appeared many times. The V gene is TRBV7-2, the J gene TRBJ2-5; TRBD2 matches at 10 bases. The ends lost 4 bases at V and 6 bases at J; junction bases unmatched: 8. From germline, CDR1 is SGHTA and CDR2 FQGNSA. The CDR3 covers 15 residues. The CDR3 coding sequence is TGTGCCAGCAGCTCGCAACAGGGACTAGCGAAGACCCAGTACTTC. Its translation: CASSSQQGLAKTQYF.

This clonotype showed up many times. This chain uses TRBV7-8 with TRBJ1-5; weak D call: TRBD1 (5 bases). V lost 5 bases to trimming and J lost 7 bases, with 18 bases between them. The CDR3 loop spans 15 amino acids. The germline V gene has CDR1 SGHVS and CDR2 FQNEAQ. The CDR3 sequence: CASSELGTLTQPQHF. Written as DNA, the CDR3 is TGTGCCAGCAGCGAGTTAGGGACGTTGACCCAGCCCCAGCATTTT.

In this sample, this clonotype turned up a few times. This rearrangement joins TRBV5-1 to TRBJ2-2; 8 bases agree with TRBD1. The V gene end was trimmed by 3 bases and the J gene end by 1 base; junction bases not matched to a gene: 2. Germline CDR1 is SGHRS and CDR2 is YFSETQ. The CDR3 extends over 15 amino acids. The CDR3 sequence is CASSSGTGNTGELFF. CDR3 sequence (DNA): TGCGCCAGCAGCTCCGGGACAGGGAACACCGGGGAGCTGTTTTTT.